The 32 T cell receptor beta chains below come from one sample, sequenced in a study of somatic mutations in cytotoxic T cells in rheumatoid arthritis. Only in-frame clones appear in the TCRdb table, and some are missing; sequencing was by immunoSEQ multiplex PCR. This table holds 20,000 to 25,000 clones, about four fifths found once. The sequenced sample was CD8+ T cells sorted from blood. The receptors shown here come from an adult with rheumatoid arthritis.

The V and J genes are TRBV2 and TRBJ1-4; D remains unclear. This CDR3 has 15 amino acids. Trimming took off 4 bases at V and 0 bases at J, with 9 bases between the two ends. Germline CDR1 is SNHLY and CDR2 is FYNNEI. The CDR3 DNA follows: TGTGCCAGCAGTGGGGGAGACACAACTAATGAAAAACTGTTTTTT. Protein: CASSGGDTTNEKLFF.

This clone appeared once. The genes are TRBV27 and TRBJ1-1; D not certain. Germline assignment: CDR1 MNHEY and CDR2 SMNVEV (reference sequence). Trimming took off 3 bases at V and 6 bases at J, with 8 bases between the two ends. The CDR3 length is 12 residues. The CDR3: CASSLGNAEAFF. CDR3 nucleotide sequence: TGTGCCAGCAGTTTGGGGAATGCTGAAGCTTTCTTT.

The CDR3 sequence: CASSPRDGDEQYF. CDR3 nucleotides: TGTGCCAGCAGCCCAAGAGACGGGGACGAGCAGTACTTC. The J gene is TRBJ2-7, the V gene TRBV11-3, with D tentatively TRBD2 (5 bases). The CDR3 totals 13 residues. The germline gives CDR1 SGHNT, CDR2 YENEEA. V gave up 5 bases and J gave up 5 bases, with 13 bases separating them.

This clone was detected only once. The V and J genes are TRBV19 and TRBJ2-7; TRBD1 or TRBD2 may be the D gene (5 bases each). CDR1 and CDR2 from the germline V gene are LNHDA and SQIVND (reference sequence). This CDR3 has 14 residues. V was clipped by 4 bases and J by 1 base, with 11 bases between them. DNA of the CDR3: TGTGCCAGTAGTACCGTTGAGGGGTCCTACGAGCAGTACTTC. Encoded protein: CASSTVEGSYEQYF.

This rearrangement joins TRBV15 to TRBJ2-1, with a possible D match to TRBD1 (5 bases). The CDR3 sequence is 15 residues long. CDR1 is LNHNV, CDR2 YYDKDF, per germline (reference sequence). The V and J ends lost 4 bases and 6 bases respectively, with 16 bases between them. CDR3 protein: CATSIPTDTTNEQFF. CDR3 nucleotides: TGTGCCACCAGCATACCAACGGACACCACCAATGAGCAGTTCTTC.

The chain recombines TRBV13 with TRBJ1-1; D uncertain. V dropped 1 base and J dropped 0 bases, with 3 bases sitting between them. Germline CDR1 PRHDT, CDR2 FYEKMQ (reference sequence). CDR3 length: 13 amino acids. CDR3: CASSLVMNTEAFF. The CDR3 nucleotides read TGTGCCAGCAGCTTAGTGATGAACACTGAAGCTTTCTTT.

The J gene is TRBJ2-3, the V gene TRBV4-3, with 10 bases fitting TRBD2. The junction had 11 bases not matched to a gene; V was cut back by 4 bases and J by 4 bases. This CDR3 has 17 residues. In germline, CDR1 is LGHNA, CDR2 YSLEER. The CDR3 DNA sequence: TGCGCCAGCAGCCCTATACGACTAGCGGGTGGCGCAGATACGCAGTATTTT. Residues: CASSPIRLAGGADTQYF.

This chain uses TRBV11-2 with TRBJ2-7, with 8 bases matching TRBD2. V lost 5 bases and J lost 0; bases outside the gene matches: 12. This CDR3 has 17 residues. Germline V gene sequence: CDR1 SGHAT, CDR2 FQNNGV. As DNA, the CDR3 is TGTGCCAGCAGCCTCCGGGGAGCGGGAGTCGCCTCCTACGAGCAGTACTTC. It codes for CASSLRGAGVASYEQYF.

Only a few counts were recorded for this clone. The chain is built from TRBV5-5 and TRBJ1-5; no clear D. Trimming cost V 2 bases and J 0 bases, with 6 bases left between them. Looked up from germline, CDR1 is SGHKS and CDR2 is YYEKEE (reference sequence). The CDR3 consists of 14 residues. The CDR3 spells CASSLRDSNQPQHF. CDR3 coding DNA: TGTGCCAGCAGCTTACGGGATAGCAATCAGCCCCAGCATTTT.

By frequency in the sample, this clone is large. The chain recombines TRBV27 with TRBJ1-1; the D gene is possibly TRBD1 (5 bases). The CDR3 is 15 residues long. Germline V gene lookup returns CDR1 MNHEY and CDR2 SMNVEV (reference sequence). The V gene lost 2 bases and the J gene lost 7 bases, with 17 bases spanning the gap. The CDR3 DNA reads TGTGCCAGCAGTTTAATCCCCGGCTGGGGCGATGAAGCTTTCTTT. It yields the protein CASSLIPGWGDEAFF.

CDR3 protein: CASSHLGGRETQYF. The CDR3 bases are TGTGCCAGCAGCCATCTGGGGGGTCGGGAGACCCAGTACTTC. This chain uses TRBV13 with TRBJ2-5; TRBD2 is a possible D gene (6 bases). The CDR3 contains 14 residues. Germline values: CDR1 PRHDT, CDR2 FYEKMQ (reference sequence). V lost 5 bases and J 5 bases, leaving 15 bases between the germline ends.

This rearrangement joins TRBV4-1 to TRBJ2-3; 14 bases line up with TRBD2. Germline CDR1 and CDR2: MGHRA and YSYEKL. The trim removed 0 bases at V and 2 bases at J, leaving 13 bases unmatched. This CDR3 has 21 residues. The CDR3 here is CASSQDALRTSGGLSTDTQYF. In nucleotides, the CDR3 is TGCGCCAGCAGCCAAGATGCACTTAGGACTAGCGGGGGGCTTTCCACAGATACGCAGTATTTT.

V is TRBV11-2 and J is TRBJ1-6; D is undetermined. There are 12 residues in the CDR3. V lost 4 bases, J lost 7 bases, and 5 bases lay in between. Per the germline V gene, CDR1 is SGHAT and CDR2 is FQNNGV. Written as DNA, the CDR3 is TGTGCCAGCAGCTCCGGGAATTCACCCCTCCACTTT. Protein: CASSSGNSPLHF.

The chain couples TRBV29-1 to TRBJ1-3; D is unresolved. This CDR3 is built from 16 residues. Germline V gene sequence: CDR1 SQVTM, CDR2 ANQGSEA. V lost 2 bases to trimming and J lost 0 bases, with 14 bases between them. The CDR3 loop reads CSVESTGAASGNTIYF. In nucleotides, the CDR3 is TGCAGCGTTGAAAGCACGGGTGCCGCCTCTGGAAACACCATATATTTT.

This clone has just a few counts. Within the sample, other DNA sequences also encode this same CDR3. The rearrangement joins TRBV9 to TRBJ2-1; 7 nucleotides align to TRBD1. CDR3 length equals 14 residues. Germline assignment: CDR1 SGDLS and CDR2 YYNGEE. V was clipped by 0 bases and J by 8 bases; unmatched bases: 5. The CDR3 spells CASSVAYRGDEQFF. The CDR3 coding sequence is TGTGCCAGCAGCGTAGCTTACAGGGGCGATGAGCAGTTCTTC.

This chain links TRBV10-3 with TRBJ2-2; 11 bases match TRBD2. This CDR3 has 16 amino acids. Germline V gene sequence: CDR1 ENHRY, CDR2 SYGVKD. Germline trimming cut 6 bases from V and 5 bases from J; bases unmatched to any gene: 8. In nucleotides, the CDR3 is TGTGCCATCAGATACACTAGCGGGAGCAAAACCGGGGAGCTGTTTTTT. This sequence encodes CAIRYTSGSKTGELFF.

The chain combines TRBV7-9 with TRBJ2-3, with 7 bases lining up with TRBD1. CDR1 SEHNR and CDR2 FQNEAQ come from the germline V gene (reference sequence). The J segment lost 1 base and the V segment lost 4 bases, leaving 5 bases of the junction unmatched. CDR3 length: 15 residues. The CDR3 DNA reads as TGTGCCAGCAGCTCCGGACAGGATCGCACAGATACGCAGTATTTT. Amino acids: CASSSGQDRTDTQYF.

J is TRBJ2-5 and V is TRBV11-1, with 12 positions matching TRBD2. J gave up 2 bases and V 4 bases, and 8 bases lay outside the gene matches. The V gene's germline CDR1 is SGHAT and CDR2 FQDESV (reference sequence). The CDR3 has 17 residues. CDR3 DNA sequence: TGTGCCAGCAGCTCTAGGACTAGCGGGGCCTTTCAAGAGACCCAGTACTTC. Its protein is CASSSRTSGAFQETQYF. The full variable domain, rest sourced from reference TRBV11-1 and TRBJ2-5, is EAEVAQSPRYKITEKSQAVAFWCDPISGHATLYWYRQILGQGPELLVQFQDESVVDDSQLPKDRFSAERLKGVDSTLKIQPAELGDSAMYLCASSSRTSGAFQETQYFGPGTRLLVL.

The chain has TRBV19 and TRBJ2-7; a possible D gene is TRBD2 (5 bases). The CDR3 length is 14 residues. V dropped 1 base and J dropped 7 bases, with 14 bases sitting between them. In germline, CDR1 is LNHDA, CDR2 SQIVND (reference sequence). The CDR3 DNA reads TGTGCCAGTAGTATAGGTAGCGACCCACGGGAGCAGTACTTC. Translation: CASSIGSDPREQYF.

The count of this clone is one. J is TRBJ2-6 and V is TRBV21-1; TRBD1, the table's D call, lacks a check against the DNA. TRBV21-1 is designated a pseudogene. The length of the CDR3 is 20 residues. This chain's CDR3 is CASSGDRGRGRPTGANVLTF. The CDR3 DNA follows: TGTGCCAGCAGCGGGGACAGGGGGCGCGGGCGTCCTACTGGGGCCAACGTCCTGACTTTC.

This chain links TRBV19 with TRBJ2-7; D ambiguous. The germline gives CDR1 LNHDA, CDR2 SQIVND (reference sequence). The CDR3 length is 11 residues. With 4 bases removed from V and 2 bases from J, the gap between germline ends came to 3 bases. The CDR3 spells CASSTPYEQYF. The CDR3 bases are TGTGCCAGTAGTACCCCCTACGAGCAGTACTTC.

Written as DNA, the CDR3 is TGTGCCAGCAGCAAACAGGGACCCACTGAAGCTTTCTTT. This sequence encodes CASSKQGPTEAFF. This rearrangement joins TRBV11-2 to TRBJ1-1; a possible D gene is TRBD1 (6 bases). Deletions cut 5 bases from V and 4 bases from J, with 11 bases between. Looked up from germline, CDR1 is SGHAT and CDR2 is FQNNGV. The CDR3 is 13 residues long.

The CDR3: CASSLASGGSPFYEQYF. The CDR3 DNA follows: TGTGCCAGCAGCTTAGCGTCCGGGGGCAGTCCGTTCTACGAGCAGTACTTC. The V gene is TRBV7-6, the J gene TRBJ2-7; possibly TRBD1 or TRBD2 for D (6 bases each). Germline loops: CDR1 SGHVS, CDR2 FNYEAQ. CDR3 length: 17 amino acids. Trimming cost V 0 bases and J 3 bases, with 18 bases left between them. Based on the CDR3 plus reference TRBV7-6 and TRBJ2-7, the full variable domain is GAGVSQSPRYKVTKRGQDVALRCDPISGHVSLYWYRQALGQGPEFLTYFNYEAQQDKSGLPNDRFSAERPEGSISTLTIQRTEQRDSAMYRCASSLASGGSPFYEQYFGPGTRLTVT.

The V gene is TRBV29-1, the J gene TRBJ2-7; the D gene is possibly TRBD2 (5 bases). Germline CDR1 SQVTM, CDR2 ANQGSEA. The CDR3 totals 13 residues. Trimming pared 7 bases from V and 6 bases from J, leaving 19 bases between. In DNA form, the CDR3 reads TGCAGCGCCGAGGTTCCCACGGCGGGCGAGCAGTACTTC. Translating gives CSAEVPTAGEQYF.

V and J are TRBV6-5 and TRBJ2-1; the D gene is possibly TRBD2 (6 bases). Trimming pared 2 bases from V and 4 bases from J, leaving 9 bases between. There are 14 residues in the CDR3. CDR1 is MNHEY and CDR2 is SVGAGI in the germline V gene. In DNA, the CDR3 is TGTGCCAGCAGTTACGCGGGACCTTACAATGAGCAGTTCTTC. Translation gives CASSYAGPYNEQFF.

This clone occurred a few times. The chain employs TRBV14 and TRBJ1-6; D ambiguous. Germline CDR1 reads SGHDN; CDR2 reads FVKESK. Trimming took off 4 bases at V and 7 bases at J, with 17 bases between the two ends. The CDR3 consists of 16 residues. Here the CDR3 DNA reads TGTGCCAGCAGCCTTCCGGGCTCCCTTCCCAATTCACCCCTCCACTTT. The encoded protein is CASSLPGSLPNSPLHF.

The chain employs TRBV7-9 and TRBJ1-4; D perhaps matches TRBD1 (6 bases). Germline V CDR1 and CDR2: SEHNR, FQNEAQ (reference sequence). The CDR3 extends over 15 amino acids. V dropped 4 bases and J dropped 8 bases, with 17 bases sitting between them. This CDR3 reads CASSSRGGGQEKLFF. CDR3 DNA sequence: TGTGCCAGCAGCTCCCGTGGGGGAGGACAGGAAAAACTGTTTTTT.

Only a few counts were recorded for this clone. This chain connects TRBV6-5 to TRBJ1-2, with 9 bases aligning to TRBD1. Germline V gene sequence: CDR1 MNHEY, CDR2 SVGAGI. The ends lost 5 bases at V and 4 bases at J; junction bases unmatched: 8. This CDR3 region has 15 residues. The CDR3 is CASSGTGGAGYGYTF. The CDR3 DNA reads TGTGCCAGCAGTGGAACAGGGGGCGCGGGCTATGGCTACACCTTC.

The gene calls are TRBV4-1 and TRBJ2-1, with 7 bases aligning to TRBD1. CDR3 length: 16 amino acids. V shed 6 bases and J 4 bases; nucleotides not matched to a gene: 12. Germline loops: CDR1 MGHRA, CDR2 YSYEKL. CDR3 DNA sequence: TGCGCCAGCAGTCCAGTTGCAGACAGGGTATACAATGAGCAGTTCTTC. Its translation is CASSPVADRVYNEQFF.

The V call is TRBV4-3, the J call TRBJ1-2, with no clear D. The CDR3 contains 16 residues. Trimming cost V 4 bases and J 2 bases, with 17 bases left between them. From germline, CDR1 is LGHNA and CDR2 YSLEER. Here the CDR3 reads CASSPGHPRINYGYTF. CDR3 in DNA: TGCGCCAGCAGCCCTGGGCATCCAAGAATAAACTATGGCTACACCTTC.

The chain couples TRBV5-6 to TRBJ2-7; D is unresolved. V was shortened by 0 bases and J by 6 bases, with 7 bases between the two germline ends. Germline CDR1 and CDR2: SGHDT and YYEEEE. The CDR3 loop spans 12 amino acids. The CDR3: CASSLDVGEQYF. The DNA of the CDR3 is TGTGCCAGCAGCTTGGACGTGGGCGAGCAGTACTTC. The full variable domain, with the rest looked up from reference TRBV5-6 and TRBJ2-7, is DAGVTQSPTHLIKTRGQQVTLRCSPKSGHDTVSWYQQALGQGPQFIFQYYEEEERQRGNFPDRFSGHQFPNYSSELNVNALLLGDSALYLCASSLDVGEQYFGPGTRLTVT.

V and J are TRBV7-6 and TRBJ2-1, with a tentative D call TRBD2 (6 bases). The CDR3 is 14 residues long. Trimming cost V 3 bases and J 9 bases, with 15 bases left between them. Germline lookup yields CDR1 SGHVS and CDR2 FNYEAQ. For the CDR3, the DNA is TGTGCCAGCAGCTTCGTGACTAGGGGATTTGAGCAGTTCTTC. Translated, it gives CASSFVTRGFEQFF.